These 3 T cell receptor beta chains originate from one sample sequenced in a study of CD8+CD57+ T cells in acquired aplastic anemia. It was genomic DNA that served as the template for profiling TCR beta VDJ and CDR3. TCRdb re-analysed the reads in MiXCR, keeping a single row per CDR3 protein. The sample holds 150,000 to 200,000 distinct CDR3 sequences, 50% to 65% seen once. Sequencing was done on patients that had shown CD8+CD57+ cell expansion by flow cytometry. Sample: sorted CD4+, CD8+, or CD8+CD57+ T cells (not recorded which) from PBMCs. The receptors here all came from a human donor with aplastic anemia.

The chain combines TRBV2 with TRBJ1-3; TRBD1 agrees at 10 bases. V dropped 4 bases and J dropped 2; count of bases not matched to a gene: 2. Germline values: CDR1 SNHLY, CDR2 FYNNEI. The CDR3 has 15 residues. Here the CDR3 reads CASSGQGAPGNTIYF. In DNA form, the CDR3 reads TGTGCCAGCAGTGGACAGGGGGCTCCTGGAAACACCATATATTTT. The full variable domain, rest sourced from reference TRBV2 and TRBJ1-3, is EPEVTQTPSHQVTQMGQEVILRCVPISNHLYFYWYRQILGQKVEFLVSFYNNEISEKSEIFDDQFSVERPDGSNFTLKIRSTKLEDSAMYFCASSGQGAPGNTIYFGEGSWLTVV.

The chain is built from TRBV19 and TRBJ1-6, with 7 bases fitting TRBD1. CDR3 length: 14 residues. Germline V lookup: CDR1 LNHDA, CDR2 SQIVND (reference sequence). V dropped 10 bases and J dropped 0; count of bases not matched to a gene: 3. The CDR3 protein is CAIGDSSYNSPLHF. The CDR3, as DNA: TGTGCCATTGGGGACAGCTCCTATAATTCACCCCTCCACTTT.

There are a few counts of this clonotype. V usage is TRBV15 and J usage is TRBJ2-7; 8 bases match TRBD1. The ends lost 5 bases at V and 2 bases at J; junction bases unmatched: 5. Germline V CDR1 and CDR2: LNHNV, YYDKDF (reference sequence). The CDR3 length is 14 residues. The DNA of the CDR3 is TGTGCCACCAGCGACCGGACAGGGCCCTACGAGCAGTACTTC. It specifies CATSDRTGPYEQYF. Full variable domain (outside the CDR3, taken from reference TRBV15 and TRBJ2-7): DAMVIQNPRYQVTQFGKPVTLSCSQTLNHNVMYWYQQKSSQAPKLLFHYYDKDFNNEADTPDNFQSRRPNTSFCFLDIRSPGLGDTAMYLCATSDRTGPYEQYFGPGTRLTVT.